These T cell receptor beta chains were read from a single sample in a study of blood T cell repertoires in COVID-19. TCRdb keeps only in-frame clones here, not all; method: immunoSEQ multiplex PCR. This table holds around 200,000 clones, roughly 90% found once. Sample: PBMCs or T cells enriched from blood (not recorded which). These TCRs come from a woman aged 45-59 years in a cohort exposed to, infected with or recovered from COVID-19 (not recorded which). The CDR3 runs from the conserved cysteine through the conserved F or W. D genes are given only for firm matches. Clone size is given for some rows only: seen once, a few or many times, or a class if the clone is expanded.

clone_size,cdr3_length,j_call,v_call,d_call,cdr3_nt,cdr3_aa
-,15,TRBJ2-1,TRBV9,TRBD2,TGTGCCAGCAGCCGGGAGGGCATTTCCTACAATGAGCAGTTCTTC,CASSREGISYNEQFF
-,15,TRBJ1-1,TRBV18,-,TGTGCCAGCTCACCACGTAGCAGGGGAAACACTGAAGCTTTCTTT,CASSPRSRGNTEAFF
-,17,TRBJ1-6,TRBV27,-,TGTGCCAGCAGTGCTAACCCCTCGATGGAGGGGCTATGGCCCCTCCACTTT,CASSANPSMEGLWPLHF
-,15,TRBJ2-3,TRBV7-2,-,TGTGCCAGCAGCTTCCTCGGTTCTAGCACAGATACGCAGTATTTT,CASSFLGSSTDTQYF
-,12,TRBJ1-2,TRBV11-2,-,TGTGCCAGCAGCCCAGACAGGCATGGCTACACCTTC,CASSPDRHGYTF
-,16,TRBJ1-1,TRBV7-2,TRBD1,TGTGCCAGCAGCTATTTGCTGGGACAGGGGGTATCTGAAGCTTTCTTT,CASSYLLGQGVSEAFF
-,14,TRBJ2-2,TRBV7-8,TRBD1,TGTGCCAGCAGCCTGGGACAGGGGGCCGGGGAGCTGTTTTTT,CASSLGQGAGELFF
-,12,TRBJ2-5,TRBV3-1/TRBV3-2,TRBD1,TGTGCCAGCAGCTACAGGGGCGAGACCCAGTACTTC,CASSYRGETQYF
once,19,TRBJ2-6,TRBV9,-,TGTGCCAGCAGCTTGCGACAGGACCGATCTAACTCTGGGGCCAACGTCCTGACTTTC,CASSLRQDRSNSGANVLTF
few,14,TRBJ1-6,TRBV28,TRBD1,TGTGCCAGCAGTGACCCGGACAGGGATTCACCCCTCCACTTT,CASSDPDRDSPLHF
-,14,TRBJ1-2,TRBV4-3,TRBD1,TGCGCCAGCAGCCAGGAGACAGGGCAATATGGCTACACCTTC,CASSQETGQYGYTF
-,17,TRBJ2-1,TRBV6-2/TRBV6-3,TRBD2,TGTGCCAGCAGTTCACGACTAGCGGGGGGCCACGTAGATGAGCAGTTCTTC,CASSSRLAGGHVDEQFF